The 16 T cell receptor beta chains in this list originate from one sample, sequenced in a study of blood T cells in healthy people across ages. PCR was performed a second time for about 6 to 12 cycles using a sample-barcoded 5' primer and a J-beta primer mix. One entry per CDR3 protein, called by TCRdb with MiXCR from the 5' RACE reads. The repertoire holds 1.5 million to 2 million distinct CDR3 sequences, with over 25% as singletons. Sample: blood. These receptor sequences come from a woman aged 25 to 39 in good health.

The gene calls are TRBV5-6 and TRBJ1-2; D gene uncertain. CDR3 length: 13 residues. Germline V gene lookup returns CDR1 SGHDT and CDR2 YYEEEE. V gave up 0 bases and J gave up 8 bases, with 11 bases separating them. CDR3: CASSLERRGGYTF. In nucleotides, the CDR3 is TGTGCCAGCAGCTTGGAACGGAGAGGGGGCTACACCTTC.

Notes on this clonotype: A much bigger clone sits one base away, suggesting this may be a read error. The chain joins TRBV9 to TRBJ2-7; no firm D call. The CDR3 has 15 residues. Germline V lookup: CDR1 SGDLS, CDR2 YYNGEE. V lost 0 bases, J lost 3 bases, and 13 bases lay in between. The CDR3 reads CASSVGESIVYEQYF. The CDR3 region has the DNA TGTGCCAGCAGCGTAGGAGAGTCGATAGTCTACGAGCAGTACTTC.

This clonotype was recorded many times. The V gene is TRBV20-1, the J gene TRBJ2-7, with TRBD2 as a possible D gene (6 bases). From germline, CDR1 is DFQATT and CDR2 SNEGSKA (reference sequence). The CDR3 spans 15 residues. With 6 bases removed from V and 2 bases from J, the gap between germline ends came to 20 bases. For the CDR3, the DNA is TGCAGTGCAAGCCCAGGACTATTAGGGACCTACGAGCAGTACTTC. Translation: CSASPGLLGTYEQYF.

The sample holds many counts of this clonotype. The chain recombines TRBV7-9 with TRBJ2-1; 10 positions match TRBD2. The CDR3 totals 15 residues. Germline values: CDR1 SEHNR, CDR2 FQNEAQ (reference sequence). V lost 5 bases to trimming and J lost 2 bases; unmatched junction nucleotides: 3. The CDR3 loop reads CASSESGRAYNEQFF. CDR3 DNA sequence: TGTGCCAGCAGCGAAAGCGGGAGGGCCTACAATGAGCAGTTCTTC.

The table lists this clonotype with many counts. The chain joins TRBV27 to TRBJ2-5; D possibly corresponds to TRBD2 (6 bases). This CDR3 contains 15 residues. Germline V gives CDR1 MNHEY, CDR2 SMNVEV (reference sequence). V was cut by 5 bases and J by 4 bases, with 17 bases left in between. The CDR3: CASSLLPRGGETQYF. DNA for the CDR3: TGTGCCAGCAGTCTACTGCCCCGGGGAGGAGAGACCCAGTACTTC.

This rearrangement joins TRBV25-1 to TRBJ2-7; 9 nucleotides match TRBD1. After removal of 6 bases from V and 2 bases from J, the junction contained 5 bases not matched to a gene. The CDR3 loop spans 14 amino acids. Germline values: CDR1 MGHDK, CDR2 SYGVNS. The CDR3 coding sequence is TGTGCCAGCAGGGGGGACAGGGAGGCCTACGAGCAGTACTTC. Its translation is CASRGDREAYEQYF.

This clonotype was seen just once. The chain links TRBV3-1 to TRBJ2-4; D gene ambiguous. The J call may be in error: the DNA end matches TRBJ2-5 better. This CDR3 contains 14 residues. The V gene's germline CDR1 is LGHDT and CDR2 YNNKEL (reference sequence). The CDR3: CASSQDRAPETQYF. DNA for the CDR3: TGTGCCAGCAGCCAAGATCGGGCTCCAGAGACCCAGTACTTC.

In its sample, this clonotype was seen a few times. J is TRBJ2-1 and V is TRBV29-1; D is unclear. The CDR3 contains 11 residues. In germline, CDR1 is SQVTM, CDR2 ANQGSEA. V shed 3 bases and J shed 6 bases, with 6 bases lying between them. CDR3 DNA: TGCAGCGTTGATCGTCGCAATGAGCAGTTCTTC. Its translation: CSVDRRNEQFF.

The J gene is TRBJ2-3, the V gene TRBV20-1; 8 bases match TRBD2. The V and J ends lost 6 bases and 0 bases, in that order; junction bases with no gene match: 11. There are 16 residues in the CDR3. The V gene's germline CDR1 is DFQATT and CDR2 SNEGSKA (reference sequence). CDR3 bases: TGCAGTGCCCCGCCCCGACTAGCGACTAGCACAGATACGCAGTATTTT. Protein product: CSAPPRLATSTDTQYF.

The rearrangement links TRBV6-5 to TRBJ1-1, with D unclear. Trimming left V 2 bases short and J 8 bases short, with 12 bases between. CDR3 size: 13 residues. In germline, CDR1 is MNHEY, CDR2 SVGAGI. The CDR3 coding sequence is TGTGCCAGCAGTTACCAGAGACGGTCCGAAGCTTTCTTT. Translating gives CASSYQRRSEAFF.

This clonotype showed up many times. This sequence joins TRBV10-3 and TRBJ2-1; D gene unclear. V was cut by 11 bases and J by 5 bases, with 19 bases left in between. This CDR3 comprises 14 residues. Germline V gene lookup returns CDR1 ENHRY and CDR2 SYGVKD. CDR3 sequence (DNA): TGTGCCCTCCGAGCCGGTCCCACCAACAATGAGCAGTTCTTC. Protein sequence: CALRAGPTNNEQFF.

The rearrangement links TRBV20-1 to TRBJ2-3; perhaps TRBD1 as D (6 bases). CDR1 is DFQATT and CDR2 is SNEGSKA in the germline V gene (reference sequence). This CDR3 is built from 15 residues. Trimming cost V 3 bases and J 1 base, with 14 bases left between them. The CDR3 is CSASEQGRGTDTQYF. The CDR3, as DNA: TGCAGTGCTAGCGAACAGGGACGGGGCACAGATACGCAGTATTTT.

The CDR3 bases are TGTGCCAGCAGCGGATCAGGGGGCGCAGGCTATGGCTACACCTTC. This encodes CASSGSGGAGYGYTF. The chain couples TRBV6-2 or TRBV6-3 to TRBJ1-2, with TRBD1 matching over 8 bases. CDR3 size: 15 residues. From germline, CDR1 is MNHEY and CDR2 SVGEGT. J was trimmed by 4 bases and V by 6 bases; bases with no gene match: 10.

This clonotype was recorded a few times. V is TRBV6-5 and J is TRBJ1-6; D is perhaps TRBD1 (5 bases). The CDR3 covers 13 residues. Germline CDR1 reads MNHEY; CDR2 reads SVGAGI. Trimming left V 5 bases short and J 10 bases short, with 12 bases between. DNA for the CDR3: TGTGCCAGCAGTCCGGGGCAGGGCTCACCCCTCCACTTT. It yields the protein CASSPGQGSPLHF.

This chain links TRBV5-4 with TRBJ2-3, with 8 bases identical to TRBD2. Germline CDR1 SGHNT, CDR2 YYREEE (reference sequence). The V and J ends lost 2 bases and 2 bases, in that order; junction bases with no gene match: 4. The CDR3 runs to 15 residues. Written as DNA, the CDR3 is TGTGCCAGCAGCTTTGGGCGGGGGGACACAGATACGCAGTATTTT. Amino acid sequence: CASSFGRGDTDTQYF.

The CDR3 DNA sequence: TGTGCCAGCAGGCCTGACTACGAGGAGACCCAGTACTTC. Protein: CASRPDYEETQYF. The chain joins TRBV6-5 to TRBJ2-5; maybe TRBD2 (5 bases). The CDR3 totals 13 residues. CDR1 is MNHEY, CDR2 SVGAGI, per germline. V was cut by 6 bases and J by 5 bases, with 13 bases left in between.